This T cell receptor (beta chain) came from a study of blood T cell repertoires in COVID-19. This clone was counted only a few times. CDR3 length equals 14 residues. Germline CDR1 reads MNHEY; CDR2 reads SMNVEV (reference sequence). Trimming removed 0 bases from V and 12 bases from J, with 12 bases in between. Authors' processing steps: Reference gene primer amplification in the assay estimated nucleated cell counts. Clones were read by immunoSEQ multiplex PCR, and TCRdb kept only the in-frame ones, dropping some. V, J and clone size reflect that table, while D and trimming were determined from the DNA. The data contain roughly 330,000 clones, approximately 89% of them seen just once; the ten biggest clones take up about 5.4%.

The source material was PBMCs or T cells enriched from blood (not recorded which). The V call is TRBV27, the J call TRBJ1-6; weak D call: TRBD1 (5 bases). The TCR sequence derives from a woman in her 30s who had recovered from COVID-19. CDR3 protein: CASSLSQGEGPLHF. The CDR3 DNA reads TGTGCCAGCAGTTTATCGCAGGGTGAAGGACCCCTCCACTTT.